The following is a T cell receptor (beta chain) sequence with its context. Its cognate antigen has yet to be identified. No base qualities exist here, and no much larger clone lies one base off it. Reading from cysteine to phenylalanine, the CDR3 counts 14 amino acids. Left in the record is the CDR3 DNA by itself, 42 bases read in frame from the first base. V gives up 5 bases and J gives up 3 bases, and the segment between their germline ends measures 13 bases. Reading the germline V gene gives CDR1 SGHTA and CDR2 FQGNSA. In the paper's terms, the time point label means: 24 weeks on oral tofacitinib. What this sample's treatment or condition label stands for: oral pan-JAK inhibitor, 5-10 mg twice daily. Peripheral blood and lesional scalp punch biopsies were obtained from patients with alopecia areata. PBMCs were isolated by density centrifugation and stained for CD3, CD4 and CD8, after which CD4+ and CD8+ T cells were sorted on a FACSAria.

The library relied on the immunoSEQ multiplex PCR assay. To provide template for TCR sequencing, every sample had RNA extracted and reverse transcribed into cDNA. SuperScript III was used for first-strand cDNA synthesis, primed with a 2:1 mix of oligo-dT and random hexamers. A synthetic immune receptor repertoire was used to measure amplification bias, and any remaining bias was corrected computationally. Concerning the study's data processing: Raw reads were preprocessed to remove errors, and CDR3 was defined according to IMGT conventions as the region from the conserved cysteine to phenylalanine. Clonality was computed by normalizing Shannon entropy by log2 of the number of productive unique TCRs and subtracting the result from 1. Whether scalp clones were CD4 or CD8 was inferred by matching scalp TCRbeta sequences against CD4 and CD8 repertoires sorted from blood. As stored in TCRdb, this immuneACCESS dataset retains in-frame rearrangements with V and J assigned. A fraction of the clones does not appear; measured against another copy, unresolved V genes explain less than half of the discrepancy, and the remainder lacks a known reason. V, J and clone size were drawn from that table, and D and trimming were deduced from the DNA. The sample data list more than 150,000 clones, and roughly 53% of these were observed just once. The ten largest account for over 10% of the sample.

These data come from a study of CD8+ T cells in alopecia areata (dated by TCRdb to 2017 to 2018). A note on the overall study: The treated patients, all with moderate-to-severe alopecia areata, were enrolled in an open-label pilot trial of oral tofacitinib given at 5 to 10 mg twice daily. Tofacitinib was administered for 6 to 18 months, and 6 months of follow-up off drug were then conducted to assess delayed response and recurrence. The SALT score, which quantifies the percentage of affected scalp surface area, was used to measure disease severity in treated patients. To study T cell clonal expansion in alopecia areata, the researchers applied high-throughput TCRbeta sequencing to both the C3H/HeJ mouse model and human patients. Scalp tissue and sorted CD4+ and CD8+ peripheral blood T cells from patchy and totalis/universalis alopecia areata patients and from healthy controls were covered by human TCRbeta sequencing. Biopsies were taken from tofacitinib-treated patients at baseline and at 4 and 24 weeks of treatment, and a later scalp biopsy was taken in several of the tofacitinib-treated patients. Scalp clonality was compared among normal scalp (n=4), patchy alopecia areata scalp (n=8), and alopecia totalis/universalis scalp (n=8). RNA was extracted with the PAXgene miRNA kit for fixed scalp, the miRNeasy kit for PBMCs, and the RNeasy kit for mouse skin. immunoSEQ multiplex PCR using 35 Vbeta forward primers and 13 Jbeta reverse primers was used to amplify TCRbeta CDR3 regions. General study outcomes and caveats: With tofacitinib, both scalp clonality and the number of expanded CD8+ clones among the top 100 scalp clones went down significantly. Many expanded lesional clones were found to persist in scalp and blood during tofacitinib treatment, and relapse after treatment cessation may be partly explained by this persistence. TCR sequences shared between patients were less clear than in mice, possibly partly because of HLA diversity in the patient population. Compared with normal scalp, lesional scalp had higher clonality and more expanded CD8+ clones, particularly in alopecia totalis/universalis, a pattern that suggests antigenic drive. The treated cohort was small, with a single nonresponder, so links between baseline CD8+ expansion and response need larger studies. Scalp TCR repertoire analysis is complicated because resident alphabeta T cells in normal human skin are also sequenced, whereas mouse skin is dominated by gammadelta T cells.

Recombination linked TRBV7-2 to TRBJ1-1; no D gene call is confident. The sample consisted of CD8+ T cells sorted from blood, taken at week 24, from a patient treated with tofacitinib. This receptor was taken from a human donor with alopecia areata. The nucleotides are TGTGCCAGCAGCGGCGGCGGGTACGACACTGAAGCTTTCTTT. Translated, this is CASSGGGYDTEAFF. This CDR3, with the reference TRBV7-2 and TRBJ1-1 proteins standing in past its ends, gives the full variable domain GAGVSQSPSNKVTEKGKDVELRCDPISGHTALYWYRQSLGQGLEFLIYFQGNSAPDKSGLPSDRFSAERTGGSVSTLTIQRTQQEDSAVYLCASSGGGYDTEAFFGQGTRLTVV.